These 30 T cell receptor beta chains were all obtained from the same sample, sequenced in a study of T-cell reconstitution after alpha-beta-depleted transplantation in children. Unique molecular identifiers were used in preparing the TCRbeta library. TCRdb re-called the PCR reads with MiXCR, one entry per CDR3 protein. This repertoire shows more than 450,000 distinct CDR3 sequences, 15% to 20% found once; its top ten account for less than 4%. The source material was PBMCs from the stem cell graft donor, sampled from the stem cell graft. These receptors all come from a human donor who donated a stem cell graft to a child with acute lymphoblastic leukemia.

The gene calls are TRBV5-1 and TRBJ2-3; D is ambiguous. Per germline, CDR1 SGHRS and CDR2 YFSETQ. The CDR3 extends over 14 amino acids. Trimming removed 1 base from V and 4 bases from J, with 10 bases in between. CDR3 sequence (DNA): TGCGCCAGCAGCTTGAATCAAGGCGCAGATACGCAGTATTTT. It encodes CASSLNQGADTQYF.

V and J are TRBV27 and TRBJ1-1; weak D call: TRBD1 (6 bases). Germline V gene sequence: CDR1 MNHEY, CDR2 SMNVEV (reference sequence). The CDR3 consists of 12 residues. Between the trimmed V and J ends, which lost 6 bases and 6 bases, there was a span of 11 bases. The CDR3 loop is CASSHGGPEAFF. Here the CDR3 DNA reads TGTGCCAGCAGCCATGGGGGGCCTGAAGCTTTCTTT.

V and J are TRBV9 and TRBJ2-1; TRBD2 matches at 10 bases. This CDR3 has 18 residues. Germline-derived CDR1 and CDR2 are SGDLS and YYNGEE. After removal of 0 bases from V and 3 bases from J, the junction contained 9 bases not matched to a gene. This CDR3 reads CASSVAKASGSNYNEQFF. CDR3 in DNA: TGTGCCAGCAGCGTAGCTAAGGCTAGCGGGAGTAACTACAATGAGCAGTTCTTC.

This clonotype occurred a few times. V is TRBV5-1 and J is TRBJ2-7; 7 nucleotides agree with TRBD1. This CDR3 comprises 14 residues. Germline lookup yields CDR1 SGHRS and CDR2 YFSETQ. Germline trimming cut 4 bases from V and 0 bases from J; bases unmatched to any gene: 4. CDR3 DNA sequence: TGCGCCAGCAGCGAAACAGGGGACTCCTACGAGCAGTACTTC. This sequence encodes CASSETGDSYEQYF.

This chain connects TRBV19 to TRBJ2-7; 7 bases map to TRBD2. Losses at the gene ends were 5 bases for V and 4 bases for J; bases not matched to a gene: 8. Germline values: CDR1 LNHDA, CDR2 SQIVND (reference sequence). There are 14 residues in the CDR3. The CDR3 coding sequence is TGTGCCAGTAGTTCTAGCGGACACCCGTACGAGCAGTACTTC. Translated: CASSSSGHPYEQYF.

The CDR3 coding sequence is TGCGCCAGCAGCTGGACGCGGGGGAGCACAGATACGCAGTATTTT. Protein: CASSWTRGSTDTQYF. The rearrangement joins TRBV5-1 to TRBJ2-3; 7 positions match TRBD2. CDR1 and CDR2 (germline): SGHRS, YFSETQ. V shed 3 bases, J shed 0 bases, and the junction held 4 bases outside the gene matches. The CDR3 is 15 amino acids.

The chain is built from TRBV29-1 and TRBJ2-7, with unresolved D. The germline V gene encodes CDR1 SQVTM and CDR2 ANQGSEA. Trimming pared 4 bases from V and 1 base from J, leaving 8 bases between. The CDR3 consists of 12 residues. The CDR3, as DNA: TGCAGCGTTGTGCAGTCATCCTACGAGCAGTACTTC. Translating gives CSVVQSSYEQYF.

This clonotype was counted a few times. The V and J genes are TRBV7-6 and TRBJ1-1; D is undetermined. V was shortened by 1 base and J by 8 bases, with 17 bases between the two germline ends. This CDR3 contains 15 residues. Germline assignment: CDR1 SGHVS and CDR2 FNYEAQ. Here the CDR3 reads CASSLGLGGTREAFF. As DNA, the CDR3 is TGTGCCAGCAGCTTAGGTCTCGGTGGTACCCGAGAAGCTTTCTTT.

The chain is built from TRBV5-5 and TRBJ2-7; TRBD2 matches at 7 bases. The length of the CDR3 is 15 residues. CDR1 is SGHKS, CDR2 YYEKEE, per germline (reference sequence). With 1 base clipped from V and 3 bases from J, the junction kept 7 bases outside the gene matches. In nucleotides, the CDR3 is TGTGCCAGCAGCTTGCAAGCGGGAAATAGCTACGAGCAGTACTTC. Protein: CASSLQAGNSYEQYF. Complete variable domain (other parts from reference TRBV5-5 and TRBJ2-7): DAGVTQSPTHLIKTRGQQVTLRCSPISGHKSVSWYQQVLGQGPQFIFQYYEKEERGRGNFPDRFSARQFPNYSSELNVNALLLGDSALYLCASSLQAGNSYEQYFGPGTRLTVT.

The CDR3 nucleotides are TGTGCCAGCAGTGCCTCGACAGGGATCGAGCAGTACTTC. It is translated as CASSASTGIEQYF. The chain has TRBV25-1 and TRBJ2-7, with 7 bases matching TRBD1. Losses at the gene ends were 4 bases for V and 6 bases for J; bases not matched to a gene: 6. The length of the CDR3 is 13 residues. CDR1 is MGHDK, CDR2 SYGVNS, per germline.

The chain recombines TRBV7-2 with TRBJ2-1; tentatively, D is TRBD1 or TRBD2 (5 bases each). CDR1 is SGHTA, CDR2 FQGNSA, per germline. The CDR3 has 17 amino acids. Trimming took 5 bases from V and 0 from J, leaving 17 bases between them. The CDR3 spells CASSPALTGRSYNEQFF. The CDR3 DNA reads as TGTGCCAGCAGCCCCGCTCTCACGGGACGCTCCTACAATGAGCAGTTCTTC.

This clonotype showed up just a few times. The V and J genes are TRBV9 and TRBJ2-6; perhaps TRBD2 as D (6 bases). This CDR3 has 18 residues. Germline V gives CDR1 SGDLS, CDR2 YYNGEE. V dropped 2 bases and J dropped 0 bases, with 15 bases sitting between them. The CDR3 DNA reads as TGTGCCAGCAGCGTCTATCATCCGGGACTCTCTGGGGCCAACGTCCTGACTTTC. This gives the protein CASSVYHPGLSGANVLTF.

As DNA, the CDR3 is TGTGCCAGCAGTTACGCCAGCCAAGAGACCCAGTACTTC. Protein: CASSYASQETQYF. The chain carries TRBV6-5 and TRBJ2-5; D unclear. There are 13 residues in the CDR3. Trimming shortened V by 2 bases and J by 1 base, and 5 bases separated the two germline ends. Germline V gene sequence: CDR1 MNHEY, CDR2 SVGAGI.

The rearrangement joins TRBV5-1 to TRBJ1-2, with a weak D call TRBD1 (5 bases). The CDR3 is 13 residues long. CDR1 is SGHRS, CDR2 YFSETQ, per germline. Trimming shortened V by 4 bases and J by 10 bases, and 17 bases separated the two germline ends. The CDR3 DNA sequence: TGCGCCAGCAGCCCGACAGATTGGGGACTCTACACCTTC. Translated: CASSPTDWGLYTF.

This clonotype has more than one count but fewer than ten. V gene TRBV20-1 combines with J gene TRBJ1-1, with TRBD1 as a possible D gene (6 bases). The CDR3 has 16 residues. Per germline, CDR1 DFQATT and CDR2 SNEGSKA (reference sequence). Trimming pared 6 bases from V and 0 bases from J, leaving 20 bases between. The CDR3 region has the DNA TGCAGTGCCGCAGGACCAGGGGAAACAATGAACACTGAAGCTTTCTTT. Translation: CSAAGPGETMNTEAFF.

This clonotype was seen repeatedly, ten times or more. The rearrangement joins TRBV5-1 to TRBJ2-7; 7 nucleotides line up with TRBD2. CDR1 is SGHRS and CDR2 is YFSETQ in the germline V gene. The CDR3 loop spans 15 amino acids. V lost 7 bases, J lost 4 bases, and 14 bases stayed unmatched. The CDR3, as DNA: TGCGCCAGCCACGTTGATCCCGGGACTACTTACGAGCAGTACTTC. This encodes CASHVDPGTTYEQYF.

This clonotype was seen repeatedly, ten times or more. The chain employs TRBV7-9 and TRBJ2-1; D is unclear. V gave up 5 bases and J gave up 6 bases, with 8 bases separating them. Germline V gene sequence: CDR1 SEHNR, CDR2 FQNEAQ (reference sequence). This CDR3 is built from 12 residues. CDR3 loop: CASSPDGNEQFF. CDR3 DNA sequence: TGTGCCAGCAGCCCCGATGGCAATGAGCAGTTCTTC.

J is TRBJ1-2 and V is TRBV4-1, with D maybe TRBD1 (5 bases). The CDR3 is made up of 16 amino acids. CDR1 and CDR2 (germline): MGHRA, YSYEKL. Trimming pared 2 bases from V and 0 bases from J, leaving 13 bases between. DNA for the CDR3: TGCGCCAGCAGCCAACAAACAGGAATTACTAACTATGGCTACACCTTC. Translation: CASSQQTGITNYGYTF.

This clonotype was detected ten times or more. The rearrangement links TRBV10-3 to TRBJ2-1, with TRBD1 identical over 11 bases. Germline V gene data show CDR1 as ENHRY and CDR2 as SYGVKD. The ends lost 5 bases at V and 8 bases at J; junction bases unmatched: 8. The CDR3 runs to 15 residues. CDR3 sequence (DNA): TGTGCCATCAGTACAGGACAGGGGGCTATAGATGAGCAGTTCTTC. Translation: CAISTGQGAIDEQFF.

CDR3 nucleotide sequence: TGTGCCAGCAGTTACTCAGGGCGGGAGAAGGTCTACGAGCAGTACTTC. This encodes CASSYSGREKVYEQYF. The rearrangement joins TRBV6-2 or TRBV6-3 to TRBJ2-7, with 7 bases that match TRBD2. With V trimmed by 0 bases and J by 3 bases, 8 bases remained unmatched. Germline V gene data show CDR1 as MNHEY and CDR2 as SVGEGT. This CDR3 spans 16 amino acids.

The chain joins TRBV5-6 to TRBJ2-2, with D perhaps matching TRBD2 (5 bases). V was cut by 3 bases and J by 3 bases, with 15 bases left in between. Germline V CDR1 and CDR2: SGHDT, YYEEEE. The CDR3 length is 16 residues. In DNA form, the CDR3 reads TGTGCCAGCAGCTGGTTTTCGGACTTCTACACCGGGGAGCTGTTTTTT. It codes for CASSWFSDFYTGELFF.

This clonotype has a handful of counts. The chain couples TRBV5-1 to TRBJ1-1; D uncertain. The ends were cut back, 0 bases at V and 11 bases at J, with 14 bases in the middle. The CDR3 loop spans 13 amino acids. Germline V gives CDR1 SGHRS, CDR2 YFSETQ. CDR3 DNA sequence: TGCGCCAGCAGCTTGGACTCCTCGGTCTGGGCTTTCTTT. Translated: CASSLDSSVWAFF.

Only a few counts were recorded for this clonotype. This chain joins TRBV4-2 and TRBJ2-7; 11 bases are a match to TRBD2. V shed 0 bases and J 3 bases; nucleotides not matched to a gene: 10. Germline CDR1 reads LGHNA; CDR2 reads YNFKEQ. The CDR3 is made up of 18 amino acids. The CDR3 region has the DNA TGTGCCAGCAGCCAAGATGGGGCGAGGACTAGCGGGTTCTACGAGCAGTACTTC. It is translated as CASSQDGARTSGFYEQYF.

The chain joins TRBV4-2 to TRBJ2-2; 10 positions agree with TRBD2. The CDR3 is 16 residues long. The trim removed 8 bases at V and 0 bases at J, leaving 6 bases unmatched. Germline CDR1 LGHNA, CDR2 YNFKEQ. CDR3 loop: CASSFSGRTNTGELFF. The CDR3 bases are TGTGCCAGCTCTTTTAGCGGGAGGACGAACACCGGGGAGCTGTTTTTT.

The chain recombines TRBV4-1 with TRBJ2-6; TRBD1 might be the D (5 bases). Per the germline V gene, CDR1 is MGHRA and CDR2 is YSYEKL. The V gene lost 0 bases and the J gene lost 2 bases, with 11 bases spanning the gap. CDR3 length equals 17 residues. CDR3 protein: CASSQEPVRAGANVLTF. CDR3 nucleotide sequence: TGCGCCAGCAGCCAAGAACCCGTCAGGGCTGGGGCCAACGTCCTGACTTTC.

The rearrangement uses TRBV27 and TRBJ1-1; D remains unclear. Germline V lookup: CDR1 MNHEY, CDR2 SMNVEV (reference sequence). With 8 bases removed from V and 4 bases from J, the gap between germline ends came to 14 bases. The CDR3 runs 13 residues. Here the CDR3 reads CASYPGLATEAFF. The CDR3 DNA is TGTGCCAGCTACCCGGGGTTGGCCACTGAAGCTTTCTTT.

This clonotype has more than one count but fewer than ten. V is TRBV5-1 and J is TRBJ2-7; no reliable D call. The CDR3 sequence is 15 residues long. In germline, CDR1 is SGHRS, CDR2 YFSETQ. Trimming removed 4 bases at V and 4 bases at J, with 18 bases between. This CDR3 reads CASSPRGQTFYEQYF. In nucleotides, the CDR3 is TGCGCCAGCAGCCCGCGAGGCCAGACATTTTACGAGCAGTACTTC.

This clonotype was recorded a few times. This rearrangement joins TRBV27 to TRBJ2-1, with D tentatively TRBD2 (6 bases). Trimming cost V 6 bases and J 0 bases, with 12 bases left between them. Germline-derived CDR1 and CDR2 are MNHEY and SMNVEV (reference sequence). CDR3 length equals 15 residues. DNA of the CDR3: TGTGCCAGCAGGCTAGCGTTACACTCCTACAATGAGCAGTTCTTC. Translation: CASRLALHSYNEQFF.

J is TRBJ2-1 and V is TRBV9, with 13 bases lining up with TRBD2. This CDR3 is 16 amino acids long. CDR1 and CDR2 (germline): SGDLS, YYNGEE. V shed 3 bases, J shed 9 bases, and the junction held 9 bases outside the gene matches. The CDR3 is CASSAQLAGGLGEQFF. The CDR3 DNA sequence: TGTGCCAGCAGCGCCCAACTAGCGGGAGGGCTCGGTGAGCAGTTCTTC.

In this sample, this clonotype turned up a few times. The J gene is TRBJ2-3, the V gene TRBV7-9; D perhaps matches TRBD2 (6 bases). The CDR3 has 16 amino acids. Trimming removed 5 bases from V and 0 bases from J, with 15 bases in between. Per germline, CDR1 SEHNR and CDR2 FQNEAQ (reference sequence). This CDR3 reads CASSPTTSTSTDTQYF. DNA of the CDR3: TGTGCCAGCAGCCCTACGACTAGTACCAGCACAGATACGCAGTATTTT.